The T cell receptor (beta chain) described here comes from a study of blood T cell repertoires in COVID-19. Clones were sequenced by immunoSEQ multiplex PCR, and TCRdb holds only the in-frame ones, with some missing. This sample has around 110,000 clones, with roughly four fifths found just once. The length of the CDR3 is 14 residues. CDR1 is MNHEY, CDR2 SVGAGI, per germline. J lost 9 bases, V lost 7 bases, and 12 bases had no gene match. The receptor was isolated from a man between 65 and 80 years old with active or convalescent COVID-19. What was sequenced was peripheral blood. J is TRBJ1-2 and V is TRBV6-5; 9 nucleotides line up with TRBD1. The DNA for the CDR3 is TGTGCCAGCATCCGGCGAGGACAGGGGTCGCGCTACACCTTC. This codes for CASIRRGQGSRYTF.